This T cell receptor beta chain was profiled in a study of cytomegalovirus exposure and HLA in healthy donors. V was shortened by 6 bases and J by 6 bases, with 15 bases between the two germline ends. The CDR3 is made up of 14 amino acids. Germline lookup yields CDR1 SNHLY and CDR2 FYNNEI. Primers included in the PCR were 60 Vbeta and 13 Jbeta primers. Sequencing used immunoSEQ multiplex PCR; TCRdb keeps in-frame clones, though not all of them. This sample has around 190,000 clones, with about 83% found just once. The sequence came from a female donor in good health and CMV-seronegative. This chain connects TRBV2 to TRBJ1-5; TRBD1 is a possible D gene (6 bases). The sequenced sample consisted of PBMCs. CDR3 nucleotide sequence: TGTGCCAGCAGACATACCTCAGGGGTTCAGCCCCAGCATTTT. Translation gives CASRHTSGVQPQHF.